Listed here are 26 T cell receptor beta chains from one sample, sequenced in a study of blood T cells in healthy people across ages. Together with a sample-barcoded 5' primer, a J-beta primer mix was included in a second PCR lasting roughly 7 to 11 cycles. TCRdb reprocessed the 5' RACE reads via MiXCR and lists one record per CDR3 protein. The table includes about 640,000 distinct CDR3 sequences, over 40% detected once. Sample: blood. The receptors derive from an elderly man in good health.

This clonotype was picked up a small number of times. The rearrangement joins TRBV12-3 or TRBV12-4 to TRBJ1-4; TRBD1 agrees at 7 bases. Trimming took 5 bases from V and 7 from J; bases not matched to a gene: 22. The length of the CDR3 is 19 residues. The DNA for the CDR3 is TGTGCCAGCAGTCCGAGCACAGGGGTCGGTCCAGAGAGCGTTGAAAAACTGTTTTTT. Protein: CASSPSTGVGPESVEKLFF.

The gene calls are TRBV3-1 and TRBJ2-3, with D perhaps matching TRBD1 (6 bases). V gave up 0 bases and J gave up 2 bases, with 9 bases separating them. Looked up from germline, CDR1 is LGHDT and CDR2 is YNNKEL (reference sequence). The CDR3 runs 15 residues. The CDR3 protein is CASSQDGGNTDTQYF. The CDR3 coding sequence is TGTGCCAGCAGCCAAGATGGGGGCAACACAGATACGCAGTATTTT.

Worth noting for this clonotype: A much larger clone is a single base away; this may be a read error. The rearrangement links TRBV4-3 to TRBJ2-7; the match to TRBD2 covers 7 bases. J was trimmed by 3 bases and V by 1 base; bases with no gene match: 12. The CDR3 consists of 17 residues. The germline V gene has CDR1 LGHNA and CDR2 YSLEER. The CDR3 DNA reads as TGCGCCAGCAGCCAAGGTAGGACCCGACTAGCAGTCTACGAGCAGTACTTC. It encodes CASSQGRTRLAVYEQYF.

On this clonotype itself: This may be a read error: a much more frequent sequence differs by one nucleotide. The conserved phenylalanine or tryptophan normally closing the CDR3 is absent here, so this likely arose from a read error. J is TRBJ2-5 and V is TRBV20-1, with D maybe TRBD1 (5 bases). Gene TRBJ2-4 matches the end of the DNA better, so the J call may be wrong. This CDR3 contains 14 residues. Looked up from germline, CDR1 is DFQATT and CDR2 is SNEGSKA (reference sequence). CDR3 sequence (DNA): TGCAGTGCTAGAGTCCAGGGATTGTTAGACATTCAGTACCTC. Translating it yields CSARVQGLLDIQYL.

V and J are TRBV5-5 and TRBJ2-5; TRBD2 agrees at 10 bases. The junction had 13 bases not matched to a gene; V was cut back by 4 bases and J by 7 bases. Looked up from germline, CDR1 is SGHKS and CDR2 is YYEKEE (reference sequence). The CDR3 contains 16 residues. The CDR3 nucleotides are TGTGCCAGCAGCCGGGGGGAACTAGCGGGACCCGCGACCCAGTACTTC. Translation gives CASSRGELAGPATQYF.

V usage is TRBV5-8 and J usage is TRBJ2-5, with 11 bases fitting TRBD2. The junction had 10 bases not matched to a gene; V was cut back by 4 bases and J by 11 bases. CDR1 is SGHTS, CDR2 YDEGEE, per germline. The CDR3 spans 14 residues. DNA for the CDR3: TGTGCCAGCAGCACTAGCGGGAGTTACAATGAGCAGTACTTC. Its protein product is CASSTSGSYNEQYF.

This clonotype was found a few times. This chain uses TRBV24-1 with TRBJ2-3; 9 bases match TRBD1. Per the germline V gene, CDR1 is KGHDR and CDR2 is SFDVKD. The V gene end was trimmed by 4 bases and the J gene end by 3 bases; junction bases not matched to a gene: 7. The CDR3 covers 16 residues. The CDR3 loop reads CATSDQGTGRTDTQYF. The CDR3 nucleotides are TGTGCCACCAGTGACCAAGGGACAGGGCGTACAGATACGCAGTATTTT.

The V and J genes are TRBV7-6 and TRBJ2-3; TRBD2 aligns across 10 bases. There are 16 residues in the CDR3. The trim removed 5 bases at V and 3 bases at J, leaving 8 bases unmatched. Germline values: CDR1 SGHVS, CDR2 FNYEAQ. As DNA, the CDR3 is TGTGCCAGCAGCCAGTTAGCGGGAGGTATAACAGATACGCAGTATTTT. Its translation: CASSQLAGGITDTQYF.

The V call is TRBV21-1, the J call TRBJ2-5; TRBD1 reflects the table's D call only, with no check against the DNA. TRBV21-1 is noted as a pseudogene. The CDR3 spans 20 residues. CDR3 DNA: TGTGCCAGCAGCCCCCGGGGGAGAGGGGGAAATCTTATATTTGAGGATGAGCAGTACTTC. Translated, it gives CASSPRGRGGNLIFEDEQYF.

The chain is built from TRBV5-1 and TRBJ2-3; tentative D call: TRBD1 (6 bases). Trimming removed 5 bases at V and 6 bases at J, with 16 bases between. CDR1 is SGHRS and CDR2 is YFSETQ in the germline V gene. The CDR3 loop spans 14 amino acids. The CDR3 loop reads CASSPEGVRDTQYF. CDR3 in DNA: TGCGCCAGCAGTCCCGAGGGGGTGCGGGATACGCAGTATTTT. Looking up the rest from reference TRBV5-1 and TRBJ2-3 gives the full variable domain: KAGVTQTPRYLIKTRGQQVTLSCSPISGHRSVSWYQQTPGQGLQFLFEYFSETQRNKGNFPGRFSGRQFSNSRSEMNVSTLELGDSALYLCASSPEGVRDTQYFGPGTRLTVL.

This clonotype was recorded a few times. The chain links TRBV12-3 or TRBV12-4 to TRBJ2-5; tentatively, D is TRBD2 (6 bases). The DNA end is more similar to TRBJ2-7, so the J call may be wrong. The CDR3 covers 14 residues. The CDR3 nucleotides are TGTGCCAGCAGCGGAGGGGTACTTATCTACGAGCAGTACTTC. Translation: CASSGGVLIYEQYF.

For this clonotype: The CDR3 ends on some other residue instead of the conserved phenylalanine or tryptophan, so this is likely a read error. No DNA is shown, since the ends of the CDR3 on it are uncertain; the CDR3 is the one TCRdb lists. The V gene is TRBV7-9, the J gene TRBJ2-1; the table assigns TRBD1, which was not confirmed against the DNA. Germline V gene sequence: CDR1 SEHNR, CDR2 FQNEAQ (reference sequence). The CDR3 length equals 14 residues, ends included. The CDR3: CASSSGTGDNEQFI.

This clonotype was picked up a small number of times. This chain links TRBV6-2 or TRBV6-3 with TRBJ2-3; 11 bases fit TRBD2. J was trimmed by 2 bases and V by 6 bases; bases with no gene match: 4. There are 15 residues in the CDR3. Germline loops: CDR1 MNHEY, CDR2 SVGEGT. The CDR3, as DNA: TGTGCCAGCAGAACGGGACTAGCGGACACAGATACGCAGTATTTT. Translation: CASRTGLADTDTQYF.

The chain recombines TRBV2 with TRBJ2-1; TRBD1 aligns across 7 bases. In germline, CDR1 is SNHLY, CDR2 FYNNEI. After removal of 7 bases from V and 2 bases from J, the junction contained 8 bases not matched to a gene. The CDR3 loop spans 15 amino acids. The chain's CDR3 is CASKNWQGAYNEQFF. The CDR3 bases are TGTGCCAGCAAAAACTGGCAGGGGGCCTACAATGAGCAGTTCTTC. The full variable domain, with the rest looked up from reference TRBV2 and TRBJ2-1, is EPEVTQTPSHQVTQMGQEVILRCVPISNHLYFYWYRQILGQKVEFLVSFYNNEISEKSEIFDDQFSVERPDGSNFTLKIRSTKLEDSAMYFCASKNWQGAYNEQFFGPGTRLTVL.

Concerning this clonotype itself: The junction does not match germline at one end; this may be a read error. The V and J genes are TRBV2 and TRBJ1-6; maybe TRBD1 (5 bases). Germline loops: CDR1 SNHLY, CDR2 FYNNEI. CDR3 length: 15 amino acids. For the CDR3, the DNA is TGTGCCAGCACCGCCCGGGCAGGGTTAGGGTCACCCCCCCACTTT. It yields the protein CASTARAGLGSPPHF. Together with reference TRBV2 and TRBJ1-6, the CDR3 gives the full variable domain: EPEVTQTPSHQVTQMGQEVILRCVPISNHLYFYWYRQILGQKVEFLVSFYNNEISEKSEIFDDQFSVERPDGSNFTLKIRSTKLEDSAMYFCASTARAGLGSPPHFGNGTRLTVT.

There are a few counts of this clonotype. This chain uses TRBV20-1 with TRBJ1-4; no reliable D call. Trimming removed 6 bases at V and 0 bases at J, with 11 bases between. CDR1 is DFQATT and CDR2 is SNEGSKA in the germline V gene (reference sequence). CDR3 length equals 14 residues. The CDR3 region is CSADQDATNEKLFF. The CDR3 DNA follows: TGCAGTGCGGATCAGGATGCAACTAATGAAAAACTGTTTTTT.

V gene TRBV29-1 combines with J gene TRBJ1-1, with D tentatively TRBD1 (5 bases). Trimming left V 7 bases short and J 1 base short, with 16 bases between. This CDR3 contains 14 residues. Germline V gene lookup returns CDR1 SQVTM and CDR2 ANQGSEA. This chain's CDR3 is CSAVQVPGNTEAFF. The CDR3 DNA reads TGCAGCGCCGTACAGGTACCCGGGAACACTGAAGCTTTCTTT.

The CDR3 DNA reads as TGTGCCAGCAGCCAAGACCCCCCGGGGCACGTCCAGACCCAGTACTTC. Translating gives CASSQDPPGHVQTQYF. This chain joins TRBV4-2 and TRBJ2-5; perhaps D is TRBD1 or TRBD2 (5 bases each). The V gene's germline CDR1 is LGHNA and CDR2 YNFKEQ. The CDR3 runs to 16 residues. The ends were cut back, 0 bases at V and 6 bases at J, with 17 bases in the middle.

The chain has TRBV7-2 and TRBJ1-2, with no clear D. CDR1 is SGHTA, CDR2 FQGNSA, per germline. This CDR3 region has 16 residues. The V end lost 5 bases, the J end lost 5 bases, and 21 bases lay between the germline ends. Here the CDR3 DNA reads TGTGCCAGCAGCCCGTCCGGGTTTGAGACTTTTTATGGCTACACCTTC. Amino acids: CASSPSGFETFYGYTF.

This clonotype was picked up a small number of times. This chain joins TRBV21-1 and TRBJ2-1. TRBV21-1 is given as a pseudogene. CDR3 size: 14 residues. In nucleotides, the CDR3 is TGTGCCAGCAGCAAAGAAGGTCGATACAATGAGCAGTTCTTC. Translating gives CASSKEGRYNEQFF.

This clonotype has a single count. The V gene is TRBV28, the J gene TRBJ2-3; D ambiguous. V gave up 9 bases and J gave up 2 bases, with 27 bases separating them. This CDR3 has 18 amino acids. Germline V gene data show CDR1 as MDHEN and CDR2 as SYDVKM. DNA of the CDR3: TGTGCCAGTAGCACCACGCTTGGTGTCCCTCACCACACAGATACGCAGTATTTT. Amino acid sequence: CASSTTLGVPHHTDTQYF.

The table lists this clonotype with a few counts. This chain links TRBV10-3 with TRBJ2-5; 9 bases are shared with TRBD2. The CDR3 is 16 residues long. The junction had 10 bases not matched to a gene; V was cut back by 4 bases and J by 4 bases. Germline CDR1 is ENHRY and CDR2 is SYGVKD. The CDR3: CAISGSSRAGGETQYF. CDR3 sequence (DNA): TGTGCCATCAGTGGATCGAGTCGAGCGGGGGGAGAGACCCAGTACTTC.

This clonotype has just a few counts. The chain joins TRBV6-1 to TRBJ2-7; D may match TRBD1 or TRBD2 (6 bases each). The CDR3 runs 13 residues. Germline V gene lookup returns CDR1 MNHNS and CDR2 SASEGT. V shed 8 bases and J shed 4 bases, with 15 bases lying between them. In nucleotides, the CDR3 is TGTGCCAGCGCGGCGGGGACACAATACGAGCAGTACTTC. Its protein product is CASAAGTQYEQYF.

The chain recombines TRBV7-9 with TRBJ1-4; possible D gene TRBD1, 6 bases. V lost 1 base to trimming and J lost 7 bases, with 16 bases between them. The CDR3 sequence is 16 residues long. The germline V gene has CDR1 SEHNR and CDR2 FQNEAQ (reference sequence). CDR3 protein: CASSLGRDTELEKLFF. Here the CDR3 DNA reads TGTGCCAGCAGCTTAGGCCGGGACACCGAACTTGAAAAACTGTTTTTT.

This clonotype has more than one count but fewer than ten. The rearrangement links TRBV28 to TRBJ2-7; D gene unclear. The CDR3 sequence is 12 residues long. Germline lookup yields CDR1 MDHEN and CDR2 SYDVKM. Deletions cut 2 bases from V and 6 bases from J, with 8 bases between. CDR3 DNA: TGTGCCAGCAGTTTACTCGGGTTCGAGCAGTACTTC. Translation: CASSLLGFEQYF.

V and J are TRBV20-1 and TRBJ1-5; D ambiguous. Deletions cut 6 bases from V and 6 bases from J, with 15 bases between. The CDR3 has 13 residues. Germline-derived CDR1 and CDR2 are DFQATT and SNEGSKA (reference sequence). CDR3: CSAFSGGGQPQHF. CDR3 DNA: TGCAGTGCATTCTCAGGTGGTGGTCAGCCCCAGCATTTT.